Reported below is one TCR beta chain. The germline V gene has CDR1 MGHRA and CDR2 YSYEKL. Trimming removed 0 bases from V and 8 bases from J, with 10 bases in between. CDR3 length: 13 residues. This record comes from a study of CD8 T cells in Susac syndrome. A quantity of about 0.5 to 1 ug RNA underwent reverse transcription using random hexamers. Coverage of TCR beta CDR3 amplification by immunoSEQ multiplex PCR extended to 54 Vbeta and 13 Jbeta. Using its own MiXCR run on the immunoSEQ multiplex PCR reads, TCRdb lists one record per CDR3 protein. This sample yields 200,000 or so distinct CDR3 sequences, of which roughly 95% are seen a single time; roughly 0.088% belongs to the top ten.

This clonotype was sampled from a human donor with multiple sclerosis. The specimen was CD4+ T cells from PBMCs. The V call is TRBV4-1, the J call TRBJ1-1, with a weak D call TRBD1 (6 bases). The CDR3 loop reads CASSQEWTVEAFF. CDR3 bases: TGCGCCAGCAGCCAAGAATGGACAGTAGAAGCTTTCTTT.